These 19 T cell receptor beta chains share one sample of origin, sequenced in a study of T cells after yellow fever vaccination. From the 5' RACE reads, TCRdb called clonotypes with MiXCR, one entry per CDR3 protein. The data hold around 100,000 distinct CDR3 sequences, with roughly 5.8% observed a single time. The sample was CD8+ T cells sorted from PBMCs, taken 10 days after the yellow fever booster vaccination. The receptors shown here come from a young man who received the YFV17D yellow fever vaccine.

V gene TRBV15 combines with J gene TRBJ1-4; D perhaps matches TRBD1 (6 bases). Germline V lookup: CDR1 LNHNV, CDR2 YYDKDF (reference sequence). The CDR3 consists of 15 residues. Trimming pared 3 bases from V and 8 bases from J, leaving 16 bases between. CDR3 residues: CATSSHGGTGEKLFF. DNA for the CDR3: TGTGCCACCAGCAGCCATGGGGGTACAGGGGAAAAACTGTTTTTT.

A word on this clonotype: A much larger clonotype is one base distant, so this may be a read error. Here the CDR3 omits its conserved ending phenylalanine or tryptophan, so a read error is the likely source. The rearrangement uses TRBV5-1 and TRBJ1-2; the match to TRBD1 covers 8 bases. V was pared by 6 bases and J by 4 bases, with 8 bases of the junction left unmatched. The CDR3 contains 14 residues. The germline CDR1 and CDR2 sequences are SGHRS and YFSETQ. The CDR3 DNA reads TGCGCCAGCACCATGACAGGGGCCGGCTATGGCTACACCTCC. Protein: CASTMTGAGYGYTS.

The chain joins TRBV7-8 to TRBJ1-6, with 7 positions matching TRBD1. The CDR3 spans 15 residues. The V gene end was trimmed by 5 bases and the J gene end by 5 bases; junction bases not matched to a gene: 6. Germline CDR1 and CDR2: SGHVS and FQNEAQ. In DNA form, the CDR3 reads TGTGCCAGCAGCGCGCGGGACAGTCATAATTCACCCCTCCACTTT. It codes for CASSARDSHNSPLHF.

This clonotype was observed a few times. The chain couples TRBV24-1 to TRBJ2-5; D is unclear. The CDR3 consists of 16 residues. Trimming cost V 3 bases and J 2 bases, with 15 bases left between them. The germline gives CDR1 KGHDR, CDR2 SFDVKD. The CDR3 sequence is CATSDGPGPTQETQYF. The CDR3 DNA reads TGTGCCACCAGTGATGGTCCAGGACCCACGCAAGAGACCCAGTACTTC.

This clonotype was recorded many times. The chain links TRBV4-1 to TRBJ2-5, with TRBD2 identical over 10 bases. The V gene's germline CDR1 is MGHRA and CDR2 YSYEKL. After removal of 4 bases from V and 4 bases from J, the junction contained 6 bases not matched to a gene. CDR3 length: 15 amino acids. The CDR3 region has the DNA TGCGCCAGCAGCCCTCTAGCGGGGGAAAGAGAGACCCAGTACTTC. Its protein product is CASSPLAGERETQYF.

V is TRBV7-8 and J is TRBJ2-1; 13 bases map to TRBD2. Germline CDR1 reads SGHVS; CDR2 reads FQNEAQ. The CDR3 loop spans 17 amino acids. With V trimmed by 4 bases and J by 6 bases, 9 bases remained unmatched. The CDR3 DNA reads TGTGCCAGCAGCTCGACTAGCGGGGGGCCTGTCCCCAATGAGCAGTTCTTC. Its translation is CASSSTSGGPVPNEQFF.

This chain connects TRBV20-1 to TRBJ2-7; D gene uncertain. This CDR3 contains 11 residues. V dropped 0 bases and J dropped 3 bases, with 3 bases sitting between them. Germline V gives CDR1 DFQATT, CDR2 SNEGSKA (reference sequence). CDR3 sequence: CSARDLYEQYF. CDR3 coding DNA: TGCAGTGCTAGAGATCTCTACGAGCAGTACTTC.

This clonotype has at least ten counts. The chain employs TRBV7-9 and TRBJ2-1; 7 bases fit TRBD1. J gave up 0 bases and V 5 bases, and 7 bases lay outside the gene matches. This CDR3 has 16 residues. Germline loops: CDR1 SEHNR, CDR2 FQNEAQ (reference sequence). This CDR3 reads CASSPGDSYSYNEQFF. The DNA for the CDR3 is TGTGCCAGCAGCCCAGGGGACAGCTACTCCTACAATGAGCAGTTCTTC.

This clonotype was seen at least ten times. J is TRBJ2-1 and V is TRBV2; tentative D call: TRBD2 (5 bases). V was pared by 6 bases and J by 10 bases, with 16 bases between. CDR1 SNHLY and CDR2 FYNNEI come from the germline V gene. The CDR3 is made up of 13 amino acids. Here the CDR3 reads CASSYMRVWEQFF. The CDR3 region has the DNA TGTGCCAGCAGCTATATGAGGGTGTGGGAGCAGTTCTTC. The full variable domain, with the rest looked up from reference TRBV2 and TRBJ2-1, is EPEVTQTPSHQVTQMGQEVILRCVPISNHLYFYWYRQILGQKVEFLVSFYNNEISEKSEIFDDQFSVERPDGSNFTLKIRSTKLEDSAMYFCASSYMRVWEQFFGPGTRLTVL.

This chain links TRBV7-9 with TRBJ2-7; D may match TRBD1 or TRBD2 (6 bases each). The CDR3 runs 16 residues. The germline CDR1 and CDR2 sequences are SEHNR and FQNEAQ (reference sequence). The V and J ends lost 1 base and 3 bases respectively, with 16 bases between them. The CDR3 DNA follows: TGTGCCAGCAGCTTAGGTGGGGGGCTCTACAACTACGAGCAGTACTTC. It specifies CASSLGGGLYNYEQYF.

The sample holds a few counts of this clonotype. The chain couples TRBV7-9 to TRBJ2-5; D could derive from TRBD1 or TRBD2 (5 bases each). Per germline, CDR1 SEHNR and CDR2 FQNEAQ (reference sequence). CDR3 length: 17 amino acids. V was pared by 2 bases and J by 7 bases, with 23 bases between. CDR3 bases: TGTGCCAGCAGCTTACCGGGACCGCTGATGGACAAAGTGACCCAGTACTTC. It is translated as CASSLPGPLMDKVTQYF.

This chain uses TRBV4-2 with TRBJ1-5, with D perhaps matching TRBD1 (5 bases). CDR1 is LGHNA, CDR2 YNFKEQ, per germline. The CDR3 totals 14 residues. V lost 0 bases and J lost 7, with 10 bases in between. CDR3 sequence (DNA): TGTGCCAGCAGCCAAGAGCAGGGAGACCAGCCCCAGCATTTT. Translation gives CASSQEQGDQPQHF.

CDR3 sequence reads: CASSSDGGADEQFF. The CDR3 DNA is TGTGCCAGCAGCTCCGACGGGGGGGCGGACGAGCAGTTCTTC. V gene TRBV7-9 combines with J gene TRBJ2-1, with 8 bases identical to TRBD2. The CDR3 has 14 residues. Trimming removed 4 bases from V and 10 bases from J; junction bases left unmatched: 9. Looked up from germline, CDR1 is SEHNR and CDR2 is FQNEAQ (reference sequence).

This clonotype was detected ten times or more. The genes are TRBV27 and TRBJ2-7; D unresolved. V was clipped by 6 bases and J by 6 bases, with 12 bases between them. Germline CDR1 MNHEY, CDR2 SMNVEV (reference sequence). CDR3 size: 12 residues. CDR3 sequence: CASRPNPLEQYF. The CDR3 region has the DNA TGTGCCAGCAGGCCAAACCCCCTCGAGCAGTACTTC.

The table lists this clonotype with a few counts. This chain joins TRBV12-3 or TRBV12-4 and TRBJ2-5; 11 nucleotides line up with TRBD2. The trim removed 3 bases at V and 3 bases at J, leaving 6 bases unmatched. The CDR3 extends over 16 amino acids. DNA of the CDR3: TGTGCCAGCAGTTTTCCGGTTAGCGGGGGGGAAGAGACCCAGTACTTC. This sequence encodes CASSFPVSGGEETQYF.

The sample holds many counts of this clonotype. The V and J genes are TRBV29-1 and TRBJ2-1; D might be TRBD1 (6 bases). V shed 1 base and J shed 2 bases, with 15 bases lying between them. CDR1 and CDR2 from the germline V gene are SQVTM and ANQGSEA. CDR3 size: 16 residues. CDR3 DNA: TGCAGCGTTGAAGGGGGGCAGGGAGACCCCTACAATGAGCAGTTCTTC. Translated: CSVEGGQGDPYNEQFF.

The CDR3 reads CASSSIYGDSSYNEQFF. CDR3 nucleotides: TGTGCCAGCAGCTCCATCTACGGGGATAGCTCCTACAATGAGCAGTTCTTC. The chain combines TRBV7-9 with TRBJ2-1, with D perhaps TRBD2 (5 bases). This CDR3 comprises 17 residues. Trimming removed 4 bases from V and 0 bases from J, with 16 bases in between. Germline values: CDR1 SEHNR, CDR2 FQNEAQ (reference sequence).

This clonotype was seen only a few times. The rearrangement joins TRBV12-2 to TRBJ2-5; no check of the table's D call, TRBD1, against the DNA was made. TRBV12-2 is termed a pseudogene. This CDR3 is 18 amino acids long. CDR3 nucleotide sequence: TGTGCAAGTCGCTCCCACCTGGGAGCCGGGACAGCCCAAGAGACCCAGTACTTC. This encodes CASRSHLGAGTAQETQYF.

The genes are TRBV4-1 and TRBJ1-3; D is unresolved. Germline-derived CDR1 and CDR2 are MGHRA and YSYEKL. The CDR3 totals 16 residues. Trimming stripped 1 base from V and 0 bases from J, with 10 bases between. CDR3 residues: CASSQGPGPSGNTIYF. The CDR3 nucleotides read TGCGCCAGCAGCCAAGGTCCGGGTCCCTCTGGAAACACCATATATTTT.